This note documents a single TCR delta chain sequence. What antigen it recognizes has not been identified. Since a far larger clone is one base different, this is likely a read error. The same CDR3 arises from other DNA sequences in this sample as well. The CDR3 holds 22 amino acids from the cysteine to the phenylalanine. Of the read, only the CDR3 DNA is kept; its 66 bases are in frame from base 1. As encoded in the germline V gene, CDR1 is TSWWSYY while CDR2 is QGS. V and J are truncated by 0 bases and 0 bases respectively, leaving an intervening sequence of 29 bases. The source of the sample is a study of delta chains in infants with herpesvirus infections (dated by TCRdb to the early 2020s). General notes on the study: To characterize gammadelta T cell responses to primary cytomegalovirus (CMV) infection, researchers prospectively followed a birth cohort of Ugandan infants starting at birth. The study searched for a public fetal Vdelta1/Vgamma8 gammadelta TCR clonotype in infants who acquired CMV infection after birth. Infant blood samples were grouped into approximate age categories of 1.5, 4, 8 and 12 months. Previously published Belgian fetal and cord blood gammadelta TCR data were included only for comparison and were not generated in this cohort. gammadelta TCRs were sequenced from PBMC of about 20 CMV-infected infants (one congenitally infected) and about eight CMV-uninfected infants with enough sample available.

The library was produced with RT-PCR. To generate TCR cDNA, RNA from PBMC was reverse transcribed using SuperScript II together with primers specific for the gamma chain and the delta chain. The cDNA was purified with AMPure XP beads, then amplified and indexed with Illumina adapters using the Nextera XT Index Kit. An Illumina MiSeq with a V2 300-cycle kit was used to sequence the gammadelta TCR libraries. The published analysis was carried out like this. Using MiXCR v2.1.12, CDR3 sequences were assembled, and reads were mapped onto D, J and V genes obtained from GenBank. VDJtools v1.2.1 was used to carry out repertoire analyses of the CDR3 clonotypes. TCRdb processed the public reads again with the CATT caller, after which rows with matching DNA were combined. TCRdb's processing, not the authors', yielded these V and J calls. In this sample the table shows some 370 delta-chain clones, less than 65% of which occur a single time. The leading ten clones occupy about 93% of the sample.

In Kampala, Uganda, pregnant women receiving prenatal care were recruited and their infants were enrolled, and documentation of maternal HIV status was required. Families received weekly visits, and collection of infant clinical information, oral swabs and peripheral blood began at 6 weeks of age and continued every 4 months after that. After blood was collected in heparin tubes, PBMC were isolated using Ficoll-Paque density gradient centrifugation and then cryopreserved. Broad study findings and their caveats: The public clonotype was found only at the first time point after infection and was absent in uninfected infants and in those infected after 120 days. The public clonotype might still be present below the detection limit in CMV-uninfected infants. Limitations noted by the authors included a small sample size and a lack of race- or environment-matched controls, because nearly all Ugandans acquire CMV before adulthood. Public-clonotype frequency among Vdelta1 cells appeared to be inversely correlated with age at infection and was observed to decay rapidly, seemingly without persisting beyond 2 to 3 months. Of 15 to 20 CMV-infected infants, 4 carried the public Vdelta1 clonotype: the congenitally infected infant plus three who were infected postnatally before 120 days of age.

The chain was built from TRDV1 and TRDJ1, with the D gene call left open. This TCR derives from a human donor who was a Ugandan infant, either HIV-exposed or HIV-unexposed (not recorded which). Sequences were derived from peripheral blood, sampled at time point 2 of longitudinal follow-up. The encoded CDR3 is CALGELLAPPAYQELYTDKLIF. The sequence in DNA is TGTGCTCTTGGGGAACTATTAGCTCCCCCCGCGTACCAGGAGTTATACACCGATAAACTCATCTTT.